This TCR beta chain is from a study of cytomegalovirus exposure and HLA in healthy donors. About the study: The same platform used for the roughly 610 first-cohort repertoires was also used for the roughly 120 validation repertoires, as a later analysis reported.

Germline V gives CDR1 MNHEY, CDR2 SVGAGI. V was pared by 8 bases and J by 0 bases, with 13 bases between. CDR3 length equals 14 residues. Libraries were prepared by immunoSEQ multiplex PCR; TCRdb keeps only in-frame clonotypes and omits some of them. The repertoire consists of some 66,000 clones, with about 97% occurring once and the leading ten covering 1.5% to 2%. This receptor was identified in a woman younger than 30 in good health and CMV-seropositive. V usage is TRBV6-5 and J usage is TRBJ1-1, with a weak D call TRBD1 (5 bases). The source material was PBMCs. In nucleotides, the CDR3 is TGTGCCAGCGGGGGGGGAGGGATGAACACTGAAGCTTTCTTT. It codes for CASGGGGMNTEAFF.